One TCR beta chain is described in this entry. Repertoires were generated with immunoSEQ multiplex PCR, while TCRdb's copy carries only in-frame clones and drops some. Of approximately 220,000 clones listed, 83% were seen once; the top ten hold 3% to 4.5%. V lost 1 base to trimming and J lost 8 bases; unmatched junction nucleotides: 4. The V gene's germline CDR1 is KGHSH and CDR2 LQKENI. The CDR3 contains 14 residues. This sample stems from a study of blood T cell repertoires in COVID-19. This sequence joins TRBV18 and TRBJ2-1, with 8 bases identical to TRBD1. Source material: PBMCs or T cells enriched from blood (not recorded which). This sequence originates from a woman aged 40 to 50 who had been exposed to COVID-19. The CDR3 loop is CASSPRTGFDEQFF. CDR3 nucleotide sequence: TGTGCCAGCTCACCACGGACAGGGTTCGATGAGCAGTTCTTC.